This TCR beta chain appears in the sequencing data of a study of tumor-infiltrating lymphocytes in localized non-small cell lung cancer. A note on this clone: Its specificity is unknown.

This CDR3 contains 15 residues. V was cut by 5 bases and J by 4 bases, with 14 bases left in between. CDR1 and CDR2 from the germline V gene are LGHNA and YNFKEQ. Study-level results: Only some patients had TCR sequencing, depending on available tissue.

Sequencing used immunoSEQ multiplex PCR; TCRdb keeps in-frame clones, though not all of them. The sample consists of about 10,000 clones, about three fifths of them appearing once. This receptor was identified in a human donor with non-small cell lung cancer. Material for sequencing was uninvolved lung tissue not adjacent to the tumor. The chain is built from TRBV4-2 and TRBJ1-4; D might be TRBD1 (6 bases). The CDR3 sequence is CASSTRQDDNEKLFF. The CDR3 coding sequence is TGTGCCAGCAGCACAAGACAGGACGATAATGAAAAACTGTTTTTT.